This TCR beta chain was identified during a study of blood T cell repertoires in COVID-19. Study at large: There were acute and convalescent COVID-19 samples, and they came from the United States, Italy and Spain. T cells, B-cell-depleted T cells, or PBMCs supplied cDNA or gDNA.

The CDR3 contains 13 residues. Germline CDR1 is SGHRS and CDR2 is YFSETQ. V was clipped by 3 bases and J by 5 bases, with 11 bases between them. In the authors' methods: Reference gene primers were amplified, and this amplification served to estimate nucleated cell counts. The table came from immunoSEQ multiplex PCR; TCRdb's copy has only in-frame clones and leaves some out. V and J calls and clone size are copied from that table; D and trimming were computed from the DNA. The sample lists about 200,000 clones; approximately 80% were seen once. This chain joins TRBV5-1 and TRBJ1-2; D is perhaps TRBD1 (6 bases). The material sequenced was peripheral blood. This TCR came from a man in his forties or fifties with active or convalescent COVID-19. CDR3 residues: CASSSLTGYGYTF. CDR3 in DNA: TGCGCCAGCAGCTCTCTAACAGGGTATGGCTACACCTTC.